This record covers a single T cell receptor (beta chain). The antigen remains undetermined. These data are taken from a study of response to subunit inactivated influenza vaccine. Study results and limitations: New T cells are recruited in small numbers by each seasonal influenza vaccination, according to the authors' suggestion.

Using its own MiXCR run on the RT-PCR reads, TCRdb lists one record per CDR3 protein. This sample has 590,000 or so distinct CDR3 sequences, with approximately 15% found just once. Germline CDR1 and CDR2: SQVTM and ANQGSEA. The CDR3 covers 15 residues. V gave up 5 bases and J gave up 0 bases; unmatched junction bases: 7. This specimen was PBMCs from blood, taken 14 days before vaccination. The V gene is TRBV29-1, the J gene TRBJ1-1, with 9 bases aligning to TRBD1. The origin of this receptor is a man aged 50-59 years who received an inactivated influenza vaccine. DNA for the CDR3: TGCAGCGTTACCGAACAGGGGGCCATGAACACTGAAGCTTTCTTT. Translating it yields CSVTEQGAMNTEAFF. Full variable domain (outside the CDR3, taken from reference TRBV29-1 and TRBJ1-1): SAVISQKPSRDICQRGTSLTIQCQVDSQVTMMFWYRQQPGQSLTLIATANQGSEATYESGFVIDKFPISRPNLTFSTLTVSNMSPEDSSIYLCSVTEQGAMNTEAFFGQGTRLTVV.